This TCR beta chain comes out of a study of blood T cell repertoires in COVID-19. Those enrolled, adults aged roughly 18 to 89 years, came from some 23 US areas. Sequencing used immunoSEQ multiplex PCR; TCRdb keeps in-frame clones, though not all of them. The sample consists of about 300,000 clones, around 90% of them appearing once. CDR1 is SQVTM and CDR2 is ANQGSEA in the germline V gene. The V end lost 6 bases, the J end lost 3 bases, and 11 bases lay between the germline ends. The CDR3 covers 13 residues. The chain combines TRBV29-1 with TRBJ1-4; the D is unclear. The receptor's source is a woman between 25 and 40 years old who had recovered from COVID-19. Material for sequencing was PBMCs or T cells enriched from blood (not recorded which). CDR3 loop: CSVEDFPNEKLFF. CDR3 nucleotides: TGCAGCGTCGAGGACTTCCCTAATGAAAAACTGTTTTTT.